The 12 T cell receptor beta chains in this list originate from one sample, sequenced in a study of T cell clonotyping in hematopoietic cell transplantation. Time point indicated: recipient sample about 28 days before transplant, after cytoreduction. Only in-frame clones appear in the TCRdb table, and some are missing; sequencing was by immunoSEQ multiplex PCR. The table shows about 11,000 clones, with more than 90% occurring only once. The sample was peripheral blood mononuclear cells, taken before stem cell transplant. The receptors come from a woman aged 40 to 55 with acute myeloid leukemia. Some clones in this sample may be carry-over from other donors' samples.

The chain combines TRBV19 with TRBJ1-2, with D perhaps matching TRBD1 (6 bases). The V gene's germline CDR1 is LNHDA and CDR2 SQIVND (reference sequence). This CDR3 region has 15 residues. V lost 6 bases and J lost 2, with 16 bases in between. The CDR3 region has the DNA TGTGCCAGTAGCTCATTGTGGACAGAAAACTATGGCTACACCTTC. Translating it yields CASSSLWTENYGYTF.

J is TRBJ1-2 and V is TRBV29-1, with D maybe TRBD1 (5 bases). Germline-derived CDR1 and CDR2 are SQVTM and ANQGSEA. The CDR3 loop spans 15 amino acids. Trimming removed 3 bases at V and 5 bases at J, with 19 bases between. CDR3 amino acids: CSVDLGEVGSYGYTF. In DNA form, the CDR3 reads TGCAGCGTTGATTTAGGGGAAGTGGGGTCGTATGGCTACACCTTC.

The V call is TRBV2, the J call TRBJ2-7, with D possibly matching TRBD1 (5 bases). The germline gives CDR1 SNHLY, CDR2 FYNNEI. Trimming left V 0 bases short and J 1 base short, with 13 bases between. The CDR3 runs to 16 residues. CDR3 residues: CASSEAGRQPSYEQYF. CDR3 sequence (DNA): TGTGCCAGCAGTGAAGCCGGTCGACAGCCATCCTACGAGCAGTACTTC.

CDR3: CASSAPGPRYNEQFF. The CDR3 nucleotides read TGTGCCAGCAGCGCGCCGGGACCCCGGTACAATGAGCAGTTCTTC. The chain employs TRBV7-2 and TRBJ2-1; D may match TRBD1 or TRBD2 (5 bases each). Germline assignment: CDR1 SGHTA and CDR2 FQGNSA. Trimming cost V 5 bases and J 4 bases, with 15 bases left between them. The CDR3 has 15 amino acids.

V usage is TRBV29-1 and J usage is TRBJ2-1, with 9 bases lining up with TRBD2. The trim removed 5 bases at V and 0 bases at J, leaving 5 bases unmatched. CDR1 and CDR2 (germline): SQVTM, ANQGSEA. This CDR3 comprises 15 residues. The CDR3 sequence is CSVPLAGSSYNEQFF. CDR3 nucleotide sequence: TGCAGCGTTCCCCTAGCGGGGAGCTCCTACAATGAGCAGTTCTTC.

V is TRBV7-8 and J is TRBJ2-5, with D possibly TRBD2 on 6 matching bases. Trimming cost V 1 base and J 6 bases, with 12 bases left between them. The CDR3 totals 14 residues. Germline values: CDR1 SGHVS, CDR2 FQNEAQ. This CDR3 is CASSLGRGGQTQYF. CDR3 nucleotides: TGTGCCAGCAGCTTAGGGAGGGGAGGCCAGACCCAGTACTTC.

A note on this clone: This sample also contains other DNA sequences that code for the same CDR3. The gene calls are TRBV7-8 and TRBJ2-1, with TRBD2 identical over 11 bases. Looked up from germline, CDR1 is SGHVS and CDR2 is FQNEAQ. V gave up 5 bases and J gave up 8 bases; unmatched junction bases: 11. CDR3 length: 16 amino acids. CDR3 residues: CASSPYRVAGGYEQFF. The CDR3 nucleotides read TGTGCCAGCAGCCCCTACCGGGTAGCGGGAGGGTATGAGCAGTTCTTC.

The chain recombines TRBV4-3 with TRBJ2-2; TRBD2 aligns across 12 bases. The CDR3 sequence is 16 residues long. The germline CDR1 and CDR2 sequences are LGHNA and YSLEER. Germline trimming cut 3 bases from V and 7 bases from J; bases unmatched to any gene: 6. DNA of the CDR3: TGCGCCAGCAGCCACCGGACTAGCGGGATGGACGGGGAGCTGTTTTTT. Translated: CASSHRTSGMDGELFF.

The chain is built from TRBV5-4 and TRBJ2-5, with 12 nucleotides matching TRBD2. V shed 5 bases and J 5 bases; nucleotides not matched to a gene: 7. The CDR3 length is 15 residues. Germline lookup yields CDR1 SGHNT and CDR2 YYREEE (reference sequence). The CDR3 DNA reads TGTGCCAGCAGGGGGACGACTAGCGGGAGCGAGACCCAGTACTTC. As protein: CASRGTTSGSETQYF. The entire variable domain, with the rest obtained from reference TRBV5-4 and TRBJ2-5, is as follows: ETGVTQSPTHLIKTRGQQVTLRCSSQSGHNTVSWYQQALGQGPQFIFQYYREEENGRGNFPPRFSGLQFPNYSSELNVNALELDDSALYLCASRGTTSGSETQYFGPGTRLLVL.

The rearrangement joins TRBV27 to TRBJ2-7, with 7 bases fitting TRBD1. J gave up 3 bases and V 2 bases, and 7 bases lay outside the gene matches. The germline CDR1 and CDR2 sequences are MNHEY and SMNVEV (reference sequence). The CDR3 is made up of 15 amino acids. CDR3 sequence: CASSLTGAGDYEQYF. As DNA, the CDR3 is TGTGCCAGCAGTTTAACAGGGGCCGGAGACTACGAGCAGTACTTC.

The chain employs TRBV5-5 and TRBJ2-1; TRBD1 matches at 8 bases. Germline values: CDR1 SGHKS, CDR2 YYEKEE (reference sequence). The CDR3 runs to 15 residues. V was clipped by 4 bases and J by 7 bases; unmatched bases: 10. CDR3 sequence reads: CASSAVTGVRNEQFF. DNA for the CDR3: TGTGCCAGCAGCGCAGTGACAGGGGTCCGGAATGAGCAGTTCTTC.

This sequence joins TRBV5-6 and TRBJ1-3, with TRBD1 matching 8 bases. V lost 2 bases to trimming and J lost 0 bases; unmatched junction nucleotides: 4. Germline V CDR1 and CDR2: SGHDT, YYEEEE. The CDR3 covers 16 residues. As DNA, the CDR3 is TGTGCCAGCAGCTTCCGGGACAGGATCTCTGGAAACACCATATATTTT. This encodes CASSFRDRISGNTIYF.